This section outlines one TCR beta chain sequence together with its context. Antigen unknown. Three pembrolizumab responders had their TCRs sequenced. The data are from a study of PD-1 blockade in mismatch repair-deficient tumors. Study details: All were previously treated, progressing patients with about twelve mismatch repair-deficient cancer types. Regarding the study as a whole: After pembrolizumab, tumor-resident clones rose rapidly, then generally contracted before radiologic responses.

Only in-frame clones appear in the TCRdb table, and some are missing; sequencing was by immunoSEQ multiplex PCR. This table has 76,000 or so clones, about four fifths appearing once. Germline-derived CDR1 and CDR2 are MNHNS and SASEGT. The CDR3 runs 15 residues. V dropped 5 bases and J dropped 1 base, with 9 bases sitting between them. The V and J genes are TRBV6-1 and TRBJ2-6; D gene uncertain. Sequences were derived from peripheral blood, sampled 44 weeks after starting pembrolizumab. The origin of this receptor is an adult with mismatch repair-deficient cancer. The CDR3: CASSFAGSGANVLTF. DNA of the CDR3: TGTGCCAGCAGTTTTGCCGGATCTGGGGCCAACGTCCTGACTTTC.